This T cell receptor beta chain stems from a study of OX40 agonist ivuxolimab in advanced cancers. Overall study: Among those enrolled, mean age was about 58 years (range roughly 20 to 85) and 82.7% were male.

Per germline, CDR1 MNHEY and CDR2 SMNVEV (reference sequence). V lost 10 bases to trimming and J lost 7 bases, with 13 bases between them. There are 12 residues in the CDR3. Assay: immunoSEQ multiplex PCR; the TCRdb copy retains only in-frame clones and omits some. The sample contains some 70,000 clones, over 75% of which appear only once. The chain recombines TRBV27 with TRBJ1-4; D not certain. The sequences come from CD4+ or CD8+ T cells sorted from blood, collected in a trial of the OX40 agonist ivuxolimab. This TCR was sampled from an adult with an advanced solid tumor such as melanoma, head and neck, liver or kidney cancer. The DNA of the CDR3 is TGTGCCACTACCGTGGCGGGTGAAAAACTGTTTTTT. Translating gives CATTVAGEKLFF.